The 7 T cell receptor beta chains reported below all come from one sample, sequenced in a study of blood T cell repertoires in COVID-19. Sequenced by immunoSEQ multiplex PCR; TCRdb stores in-frame clones only, minus some. The sample gives about 290,000 clones, roughly 89% of which show up once; around 10% is in the top ten. The sequencing sample was made of peripheral blood. The receptors were gathered from a woman aged 25-40 years with COVID-19, enrolled during active disease.

J is TRBJ1-2 and V is TRBV5-1; possibly TRBD1 for D (5 bases). The CDR3 loop spans 14 amino acids. Germline CDR1 SGHRS, CDR2 YFSETQ. The germline V and J ends were trimmed by 2 bases and 8 bases, with 16 bases remaining between them. The CDR3 DNA reads as TGCGCCAGCAGCTTTCGCGATTCAGGGTTCGGCTACACCTTC. This gives the protein CASSFRDSGFGYTF.

This clone was seen once. The chain joins TRBV5-6 to TRBJ2-3; D is unresolved. The CDR3 sequence is 14 residues long. Germline V gives CDR1 SGHDT, CDR2 YYEEEE. V was clipped by 1 base and J by 1 base, with 7 bases between them. Here the CDR3 DNA reads TGTGCCAGCAGCTTGACTCTAGGCACAGATACGCAGTATTTT. Translation: CASSLTLGTDTQYF.

This chain joins TRBV14 and TRBJ2-7; D gene ambiguous. Germline assignment: CDR1 SGHDN and CDR2 FVKESK. This CDR3 has 17 residues. V was cut by 0 bases and J by 0 bases, with 15 bases left in between. The CDR3 loop reads CASSQDLSPGFSYEQYF. DNA for the CDR3: TGTGCCAGCAGCCAAGATCTTAGCCCGGGTTTCTCCTACGAGCAGTACTTC.

The V and J genes are TRBV10-1 and TRBJ2-7; D is unclear. Trimming stripped 1 base from V and 4 bases from J, with 8 bases between. The CDR3 extends over 13 amino acids. Germline values: CDR1 WNHNN, CDR2 SYGVQD (reference sequence). The CDR3 DNA sequence: TGCGCCAGCAGTGAGTTGGCAGGTTACGAGCAGTACTTC. This codes for CASSELAGYEQYF.

The chain has TRBV27 and TRBJ2-5; D perhaps matches TRBD1 (5 bases). This CDR3 contains 14 residues. Germline V gives CDR1 MNHEY, CDR2 SMNVEV (reference sequence). Trimming shortened V by 6 bases and J by 0 bases, and 11 bases separated the two germline ends. CDR3 in DNA: TGTGCCAGCAGGGGGCTTTTGTACCAAGAGACCCAGTACTTC. Protein sequence: CASRGLLYQETQYF.

The chain couples TRBV28 to TRBJ1-4, with D unclear. The CDR3 has 15 amino acids. Germline V gives CDR1 MDHEN, CDR2 SYDVKM. V dropped 4 bases and J dropped 5 bases, with 14 bases sitting between them. The CDR3 nucleotides read TGTGCCAGCAGTTCCAGCTTACGCGGGAATGAAAAACTGTTTTTT. This codes for CASSSSLRGNEKLFF. Using reference TRBV28 and TRBJ1-4 for the parts outside the CDR3, the full variable domain is DVKVTQSSRYLVKRTGEKVFLECVQDMDHENMFWYRQDPGLGLRLIYFSYDVKMKEKGDIPEGYSVSREKKERFSLILESASTNQTSMYLCASSSSLRGNEKLFFGSGTQLSVL.

The chain is built from TRBV3-1 (or the pseudogene TRBV3-2) and TRBJ2-1; TRBD2 matches 9 bases. The CDR3 loop spans 17 amino acids. The V segment lost 0 bases and the J segment 4 bases; nucleotides outside the gene matches: 7. Germline CDR1 is LGHDT and CDR2 is YNNKEL (reference sequence). This chain's CDR3 is CASSQDGGGGAYNEQFF. As DNA, the CDR3 is TGTGCCAGCAGCCAAGATGGCGGCGGGGGGGCATACAATGAGCAGTTCTTC.